This T cell receptor beta chain was obtained from a study of shared clonotypes between healthy human individuals (TCRdb year 2020). About the full investigation: A couple of women and three men aged 18 to 49 years were included in the cohort. For each donor, CD4 naive and CD4 memory were each run on three plates, CD8 naive on two plates, and CD8 memory on one plate. The study deeply sequenced blood TCR repertoires of five healthy adults to estimate repertoire size and the extent of clonotype sharing between individuals. Libraries were prepared and TCR repertoires were sequenced by different laboratories using diverse techniques, in order to increase sequencing depth and limit assay-specific biases. Each donor's leukapheresis produced roughly between about 0.85 and 10 billion PBMCs.

CD8 naive samples were CD45RO-negative cells positively selected for CCR7, giving a CD45RA+CCR7+ population that excluded TemRA cells. The donors were healthy, HIV-negative adults who had no recently reported acute infections or vaccinations. All donors were Caucasian adults living in Nashville, Tennessee, USA. Blood was obtained by leukapheresis, after which PBMCs were separated by Ficoll-Histopaque density gradient centrifugation and cryopreserved in liquid nitrogen vapor phase. Analytical flow cytometry was used to check the purity and quantity of every magnetically sorted T cell population. Each sorted fraction had its genomic DNA isolated and then quantified by UV absorbance on a Nanodrop 2000c. TCR CDR3 regions were amplified from genomic DNA by multiplex PCR using the deep immunoSEQ assay. Extracted genomic DNA from each cell subset was distributed evenly across all wells of several immunoSEQ 96-well plates, and each plate was treated as a replicate. Each replicate PCR for sorted subsets received 150 to 250 ng genomic DNA, equal to some 32,000 T cell genomes. The purified libraries were quantified using a Qubit 3.0 fluorometer, sized with a Bioanalyzer 2100, and then quantified again using the KAPA Library Quantification kit. Every immunoSEQ 96-well plate was sequenced on a separate single-read 150-cycle Illumina NextSeq 550 flow cell. On the study's bioinformatics: Because the immunoSEQ output included only junctional sequences and no quality scores, the filtering could not be the same as the filtering used for full-length reads. Sequences were annotated with PyIR, a Python wrapper for IgBLAST v1.9, and V/J genes and CDR3 were assigned using IMGT germline references. Reads were removed for weak V/J assignments (E-value above 1e-6), missing CDR3, stop codons, out-of-frame junctions, or ambiguous translated residues. V3J clonotypes were defined as sequences sharing an identical inferred V gene, J gene, and CDR3 amino acid sequence. To compute the percentage overlap between repertoires, the number of shared unique clonotypes was divided by the size of the smaller repertoire. Repertoire richness was assessed with RTK rarefaction, the Chao1 estimator, and Recon v2.1 estimates of unobserved clonotypes. For all TCRbeta clonotypes obtained by the gDNA method from a few donors, generation probabilities were computed with OLGA. The immuneACCESS repertoire file appears here via TCRdb, limited to in-frame rearrangements. These files lack a portion of the clones; in checked studies, under half of the deficit traces to unresolved V genes, and the cause of the others is not known. The DNA gave D and trimming, while V, J and clone size come from that table. This sample comprises hundreds of thousands of clones, 90% to 95% of them detected only once. Clones ranked in the top ten supply about 0.11% of the sample.

In the case of this clone: Its cognate antigen has yet to be identified. No base qualities exist here, and no much larger clone lies one base off it.

The full study reports these points: Larger estimated clonotype richness was generally found for naive subsets than for memory subsets. Sharing across several donors was observed for around 4.8% of naive CD4, over 3% of naive CD8, 2% to 2.5% of memory CD4, and about 0.39% of memory CD8 clonotypes. Because the study included a small number of donors, the genetic and exposure-history diversity represented was limited. Even with the large sequencing depth, rarefaction of the sorted-subset datasets indicated that sequencing was incomplete. Pairwise subsampling led to the expectation that sequencing depth would affect the degree of clonotype sharing among donors. Clonotypes shared by all four sorted-subset donors showed higher generation probabilities than non-shared clonotypes. Only blood was sampled, and tissue TCR repertoires likely differ from those in blood.

The sequenced sample was naive CD8+ T cells sorted from blood. This specimen's cell subset or site label, interpreted: CD45RA+CCR7+. The receptor was derived from a woman in her twenties or thirties in good health.

The DNA sequence is TGTGCCAGCAGTTTATGGTCGTCGAACACCGGGGAGCTGTTTTTT. Translated, it reads CASSLWSSNTGELFF. Here the chain combines TRBV27 and TRBJ2-2; the D gene lacks a confident call. V was cut back by 1 base and J by 0 bases, leaving a gap of 6 bases between them. Spanning cysteine to phenylalanine, the CDR3 consists of 15 amino acids. The DNA shown is the 45-base CDR3, in frame from base 1. From a lookup of the germline V gene (reference sequence), CDR1 and CDR2 are MNHEY and SMNVEV.